Shown below are 27 T cell receptor beta chains from a single sample sequenced in a study of glioma-infiltrating T cells. Amplification of TCR alpha and beta CDR3 regions from RNA used iRepertoire nested multiplex PCR. MiXCR was run by TCRdb on the multiplex PCR reads, yielding one entry per CDR3 protein. The sample comprises about 93,000 distinct CDR3 sequences, 35% to 45% of which are singletons, and roughly two fifths rests with the top ten. Source material: glioma tissue, nonneoplastic brain tissue, or PBMCs (not recorded which). Every receptor here comes from a human donor with low-grade glioma or glioblastoma, undergoing nonglioma brain surgery, or in good health (not recorded which).

Points on this clonotype: A much larger clonotype is one base distant, so this may be a read error. The rearrangement joins TRBV6-1 to TRBJ2-2, with D uncertain. This CDR3 comprises 12 residues. Per the germline V gene, CDR1 is MNHNS and CDR2 is SASEGT. V gave up 6 bases and J gave up 8 bases, with 10 bases separating them. The CDR3 DNA is TGTGCCAGCAGACCAACGCAAGGGGAGCTGTTTTTT. It specifies CASRPTQGELFF.

At least ten counts were recorded for this clonotype. The V call is TRBV19, the J call TRBJ2-5, with TRBD1 matching 7 bases. The trim removed 4 bases at V and 3 bases at J, leaving 8 bases unmatched. Germline loops: CDR1 LNHDA, CDR2 SQIVND (reference sequence). This CDR3 region has 15 residues. CDR3 DNA sequence: TGTGCCAGTAGTACGCCCGGGACAGCAAAAGAGACCCAGTACTTC. Translating it yields CASSTPGTAKETQYF.

Worth noting for this clonotype: The junction departs from the called germline gene at one end, perhaps through a read error. The V call is TRBV7-9, the J call TRBJ2-2; possible D gene TRBD2, 6 bases. From germline, CDR1 is SEHNR and CDR2 FQNEAQ (reference sequence). CDR3 length: 13 amino acids. Here the CDR3 reads CASSFELARELFF. In DNA, the CDR3 is TGCGCCAGCAGCTTCGAACTAGCACGGGAGCTGTTTTTT.

Details on this clonotype: The conserved phenylalanine or tryptophan normally closing the CDR3 is absent here, so this likely arose from a read error. The chain recombines TRBV3-1 with TRBJ2-1, with no clear D. Germline V gene data show CDR1 as LGHDT and CDR2 as YNNKEL (reference sequence). The CDR3 contains 12 residues. Trimming shortened V by 2 bases and J by 11 bases, and 10 bases separated the two germline ends. In nucleotides, the CDR3 is TGTGCCAGCAGCCAAATATGGAATAAGCAGTTCTCC. This translates into CASSQIWNKQFS.

This clonotype was counted ten times or more. The chain's CDR3 is CASSYGGVTGELFF. The CDR3 nucleotides are TGTGCCAGCAGTTATGGCGGAGTCACCGGGGAGCTGTTTTTT. V gene TRBV6-2 or TRBV6-3 combines with J gene TRBJ2-2; D not resolved. The germline V gene has CDR1 MNHEY and CDR2 SVGEGT. The CDR3 is made up of 14 amino acids. With 3 bases removed from V and 4 bases from J, the gap between germline ends came to 9 bases.

This clonotype was found many times. V is TRBV28 and J is TRBJ1-5; D gene uncertain. Per the germline V gene, CDR1 is MDHEN and CDR2 is SYDVKM. The V end lost 2 bases, the J end lost 3 bases, and 8 bases lay between the germline ends. The CDR3 runs to 14 residues. CDR3 sequence: CASSLVPDNQPQHF. The CDR3 nucleotides are TGTGCCAGCAGTTTAGTTCCCGACAATCAGCCCCAGCATTTT. Full variable domain (outside the CDR3, taken from reference TRBV28 and TRBJ1-5): DVKVTQSSRYLVKRTGEKVFLECVQDMDHENMFWYRQDPGLGLRLIYFSYDVKMKEKGDIPEGYSVSREKKERFSLILESASTNQTSMYLCASSLVPDNQPQHFGDGTRLSIL.

A word on this clonotype: Compared with germline, one end of the junction differs, possibly owing to a read error. The chain has TRBV19 and TRBJ1-5, with D possibly TRBD1 on 5 matching bases. The CDR3 is made up of 16 amino acids. Per the germline V gene, CDR1 is LNHDA and CDR2 is SQIVND (reference sequence). The CDR3 coding sequence is TGTGCCAGTTCAAGAAGGACACAGTATAGCAATAAGCCCCAGCATTTT. Translating it yields CASSRRTQYSNKPQHF.

A word on this clonotype: The conserved phenylalanine or tryptophan is not found at the CDR3 terminus, so this likely reflects a read error. The chain is built from TRBV4-1 and TRBJ2-5; 9 nucleotides agree with TRBD2. CDR1 MGHRA and CDR2 YSYEKL come from the germline V gene. The CDR3 is 15 residues long. The junction had 6 bases not matched to a gene; V was cut back by 2 bases and J by 5 bases. CDR3 in amino acids: CASSQFQRGEETQYL. The CDR3 coding sequence is TGCGCCAGCAGCCAATTCCAGCGGGGGGAGGAGACCCAGTACCTC.

In this sample, this clonotype turned up many times. The chain is built from TRBV6-1 and TRBJ2-7; TRBD1 aligns across 8 bases. The CDR3 loop spans 15 amino acids. Trimming removed 5 bases from V and 5 bases from J; junction bases left unmatched: 11. Germline V gives CDR1 MNHNS, CDR2 SASEGT. CDR3 sequence reads: CASSYPGQGGNEQYF. In nucleotides, the CDR3 is TGTGCCAGCAGTTACCCCGGACAGGGAGGAAACGAGCAGTACTTC.

There are many counts of this clonotype. The CDR3 DNA sequence: TGTGCCAGCAGCCCGCCGGGGGTGTACGAGCAGTACTTC. It specifies CASSPPGVYEQYF. The J gene is TRBJ2-7, the V gene TRBV7-9; possibly TRBD2 for D (6 bases). The CDR3 is 13 residues long. The V end was cut by 5 bases, the J end by 4 bases, with 12 bases between. Per germline, CDR1 SEHNR and CDR2 FQNEAQ (reference sequence).

This clonotype was picked up many times. The chain couples TRBV20-1 to TRBJ2-7; D unclear. This CDR3 contains 13 residues. Trimming took 1 base from V and 7 from J, leaving 14 bases between them. The germline V gene encodes CDR1 DFQATT and CDR2 SNEGSKA (reference sequence). DNA of the CDR3: TGCAGTGCTAGAGTATCCGACCTTCGGGAGCAGTACTTC. It encodes CSARVSDLREQYF.

This clonotype occurred many times. The chain employs TRBV5-1 and TRBJ2-1, with 10 bases lining up with TRBD1. The CDR3 extends over 16 amino acids. V lost 4 bases, J lost 1 base, and 5 bases stayed unmatched. CDR1 and CDR2 from the germline V gene are SGHRS and YFSETQ. The CDR3 bases are TGCGCCAGCAGCCAAGGGACAGGGGATTCCTACAATGAGCAGTTCTTC. Translated: CASSQGTGDSYNEQFF.

This clonotype was observed many times. V and J are TRBV3-1 and TRBJ2-7; D gene uncertain. Germline CDR1 reads LGHDT; CDR2 reads YNNKEL (reference sequence). This CDR3 has 13 amino acids. The germline V and J ends were trimmed by 1 base and 3 bases, with 7 bases remaining between them. The CDR3 nucleotides read TGTGCCAGCAGCCAAGGAGGATTCTACGAGCAGTACTTC. Residues: CASSQGGFYEQYF.

This clonotype was counted at least ten times. This sequence joins TRBV6-1 and TRBJ2-7; unclear D gene. The germline V and J ends were trimmed by 6 bases and 6 bases, with 15 bases remaining between them. CDR1 and CDR2 from the germline V gene are MNHNS and SASEGT. The CDR3 sequence is 13 residues long. DNA for the CDR3: TGTGCCAGCAGCACCCTTTGGCCAGGCGAGCAGTACTTC. This gives the protein CASSTLWPGEQYF.

Comment on this clonotype: This may be a read error, as it is one base from a much larger clone. V and J are TRBV19 and TRBJ2-1; D is perhaps TRBD2 (5 bases). The CDR3 runs 17 residues. Germline CDR1 is LNHDA and CDR2 is SQIVND (reference sequence). Trimming stripped 6 bases from V and 7 bases from J, with 25 bases between. The CDR3 loop reads CASRVLALGEGGNEQFF. The CDR3 DNA reads TGTGCCAGTAGAGTATTAGCCCTGGGAGAAGGCGGGAATGAGCAGTTCTTC.

This clonotype has more than one count but fewer than ten. This chain uses TRBV11-2 with TRBJ1-4; unclear D gene. Per the germline V gene, CDR1 is SGHAT and CDR2 is FQNNGV. The germline V and J ends were trimmed by 0 bases and 3 bases, with 8 bases remaining between them. CDR3 length equals 15 residues. CDR3: CASSLEGRSNEKLFF. The CDR3 region has the DNA TGTGCCAGCAGCTTAGAGGGCAGATCTAATGAAAAACTGTTTTTT.

Note on this clonotype: A much larger clone is a single base away; this may be a read error. CDR3 nucleotide sequence: TGTGCCGGCAGCTTAGGGGGAGGGTCATATGAGCAGTTCTTC. This codes for CAGSLGGGSYEQFF. The V gene is TRBV7-3, the J gene TRBJ2-1; D might be TRBD2 (7 bases). The CDR3 contains 14 residues. Germline values: CDR1 SGHTA, CDR2 FQGTGA.

This clonotype was found many times. The chain has TRBV5-1 and TRBJ2-2, with a possible D match to TRBD2 (5 bases). Germline loops: CDR1 SGHRS, CDR2 YFSETQ. The CDR3 sequence is 14 residues long. V lost 0 bases to trimming and J lost 5 bases, with 8 bases between them. CDR3 in DNA: TGCGCCAGCAGCTTGGATGGGAGTACCGGGGAGCTGTTTTTT. Its protein product is CASSLDGSTGELFF.

This clonotype was counted once. The J gene is TRBJ2-3, the V gene TRBV10-1, with 9 bases fitting TRBD2. CDR1 is WNHNN and CDR2 is SYGVQD in the germline V gene (reference sequence). Trimming took 10 bases from V and 9 from J; bases not matched to a gene: 8. The CDR3 consists of 12 residues. In DNA form, the CDR3 reads TGCGCCATTAGCGGGGGCTTCCAGACGCAGTATTTT. It is translated as CAISGGFQTQYF.

Regarding this clonotype: This may arise from a read error, as a much more abundant clone is one base away. The chain has TRBV19 and TRBJ1-4; D is possibly TRBD1 (5 bases). Germline V gene sequence: CDR1 LNHDA, CDR2 SQIVND (reference sequence). The CDR3 runs to 17 residues. In nucleotides, the CDR3 is TGTGCCAGTAGTATAGTACGAGGGGAAGGAACTAATGAAGAACTGTTTTTT. It encodes CASSIVRGEGTNEELFF. Looking up the rest from reference TRBV19 and TRBJ1-4 gives the full variable domain: DGGITQSPKYLFRKEGQNVTLSCEQNLNHDAMYWYRQDPGQGLRLIYYSQIVNDFQKGDIAEGYSVSREKKESFPLTVTSAQKNPTAFYLCASSIVRGEGTNEELFFGSGTQLSVL.

This clonotype was detected ten times or more. The chain carries TRBV29-1 and TRBJ2-1, with unresolved D. The V end lost 4 bases, the J end lost 4 bases, and 8 bases lay between the germline ends. CDR3 length: 12 residues. Per germline, CDR1 SQVTM and CDR2 ANQGSEA. The CDR3 region is CSVASAYNEQFF. Here the CDR3 DNA reads TGCAGCGTTGCCAGCGCATACAATGAGCAGTTCTTC.

The V gene is TRBV28, the J gene TRBJ1-5, with TRBD1 identical over 9 bases. The junction had 9 bases not matched to a gene; V was cut back by 2 bases and J by 1 base. The CDR3 loop spans 18 amino acids. Germline lookup yields CDR1 MDHEN and CDR2 SYDVKM. CDR3 bases: TGTGCCAGCAGTTTAGGACAGGGGAGTTATTACAGCAATCAGCCCCAGCATTTT. Its translation is CASSLGQGSYYSNQPQHF.

Worth noting for this clonotype: A much larger clonotype is one base distant, so this may be a read error. This chain joins TRBV7-2 and TRBJ2-7, with 13 bases aligning to TRBD2. The CDR3 consists of 15 residues. CDR1 and CDR2 from the germline V gene are SGHTA and FQGNSA. CDR3 sequence reads: CASSTGTSGTGEQCF. Here the CDR3 DNA reads TGTGCCAGCAGTACCGGGACTAGCGGGACGGGGGAGCAGTGCTTC.

At least ten counts were recorded for this clonotype. The chain is built from TRBV28 and TRBJ2-5, with 10 positions matching TRBD2. Germline CDR1 is MDHEN and CDR2 is SYDVKM. The CDR3 spans 14 residues. V shed 5 bases, J shed 5 bases, and the junction held 5 bases outside the gene matches. CDR3 residues: CASSISGGLETQYF. The CDR3 coding sequence is TGTGCCAGCAGTATTAGCGGGGGGTTGGAGACCCAGTACTTC.

The chain recombines TRBV6-1 with TRBJ1-1, with 7 nucleotides matching TRBD1. The CDR3 extends over 14 amino acids. The germline CDR1 and CDR2 sequences are MNHNS and SASEGT. Germline trimming cut 6 bases from V and 4 bases from J; bases unmatched to any gene: 8. In nucleotides, the CDR3 is TGTGCCAGCAGGAACAGGGGACTACTCACTGAAGCTTTCTTT. It is translated as CASRNRGLLTEAFF.

There are many counts of this clonotype. The chain links TRBV15 to TRBJ2-5, with D possibly matching TRBD2 (6 bases). Germline values: CDR1 LNHNV, CDR2 YYDKDF (reference sequence). The CDR3 runs to 15 residues. The V and J ends lost 3 bases and 9 bases respectively, with 20 bases between them. CDR3 in amino acids: CATSSRGGGNKAQYF. CDR3 nucleotides: TGTGCCACCAGCAGCCGCGGAGGAGGGAATAAGGCCCAGTACTTC. Using reference TRBV15 and TRBJ2-5 for the parts outside the CDR3, the full variable domain is DAMVIQNPRYQVTQFGKPVTLSCSQTLNHNVMYWYQQKSSQAPKLLFHYYDKDFNNEADTPDNFQSRRPNTSFCFLDIRSPGLGDTAMYLCATSSRGGGNKAQYFGPGTRLLVL.

This clonotype was counted ten times or more. This rearrangement joins TRBV2 to TRBJ1-5; D unresolved. The CDR3 consists of 15 residues. Germline V CDR1 and CDR2: SNHLY, FYNNEI. V was clipped by 6 bases and J by 0 bases, with 12 bases between them. The CDR3 nucleotides read TGTGCCAGCAGGGCGGGGTCAGATAGCAATCAGCCCCAGCATTTT. Translation gives CASRAGSDSNQPQHF.